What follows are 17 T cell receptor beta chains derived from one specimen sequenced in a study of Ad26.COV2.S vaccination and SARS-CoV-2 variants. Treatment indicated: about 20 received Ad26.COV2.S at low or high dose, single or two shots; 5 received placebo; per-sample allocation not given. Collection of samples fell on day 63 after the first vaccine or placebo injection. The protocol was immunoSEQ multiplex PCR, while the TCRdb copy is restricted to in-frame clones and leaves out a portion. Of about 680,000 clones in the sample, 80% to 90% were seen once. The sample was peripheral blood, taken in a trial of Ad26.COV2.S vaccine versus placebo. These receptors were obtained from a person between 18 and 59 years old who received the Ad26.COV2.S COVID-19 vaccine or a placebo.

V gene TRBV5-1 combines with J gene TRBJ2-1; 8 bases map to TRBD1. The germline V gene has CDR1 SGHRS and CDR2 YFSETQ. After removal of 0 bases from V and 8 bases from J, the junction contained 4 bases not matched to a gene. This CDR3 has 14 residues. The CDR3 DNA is TGCGCCAGCAGCTTGGATCCAGGGGGCTATGAGCAGTTCTTC. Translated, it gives CASSLDPGGYEQFF.

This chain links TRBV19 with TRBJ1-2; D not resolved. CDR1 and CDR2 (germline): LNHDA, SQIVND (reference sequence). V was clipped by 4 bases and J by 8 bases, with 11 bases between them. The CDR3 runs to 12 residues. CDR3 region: CASSREGRGYTF. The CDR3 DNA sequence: TGTGCCAGTAGTAGAGAGGGAAGAGGCTACACCTTC.

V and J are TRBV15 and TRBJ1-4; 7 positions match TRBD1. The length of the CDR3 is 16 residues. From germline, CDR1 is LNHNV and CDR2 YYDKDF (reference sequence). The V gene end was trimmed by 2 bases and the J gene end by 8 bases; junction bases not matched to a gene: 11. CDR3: CATSRPSNRGGEKLFF. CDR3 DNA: TGTGCCACCAGCAGACCCTCAAACAGGGGCGGCGAAAAACTGTTTTTT.

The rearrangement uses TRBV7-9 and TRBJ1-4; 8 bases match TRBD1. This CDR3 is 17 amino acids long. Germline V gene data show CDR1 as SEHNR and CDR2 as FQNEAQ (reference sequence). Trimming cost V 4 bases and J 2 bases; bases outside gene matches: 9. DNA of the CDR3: TGTGCCAGCAGCTCATCCCCTCGACAGGGGACTAATGAAAAACTGTTTTTT. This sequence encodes CASSSSPRQGTNEKLFF.

CDR3 protein: CASSLVLSRRYF. The DNA of the CDR3 is TGTGCCAGCAGCTTGGTTCTATCTCGACGGTATTTT. The V and J genes are TRBV5-8 and TRBJ2-3; D remains ambiguous. V dropped 0 bases and J dropped 14 bases, with 13 bases sitting between them. Per the germline V gene, CDR1 is SGHTS and CDR2 is YDEGEE. This CDR3 spans 12 amino acids.

CDR3 coding DNA: TGTGCCAGCAGCCAGGGGGTTCCCACGGAGCAGTTCTTC. Amino acid sequence: CASSQGVPTEQFF. J is TRBJ2-1 and V is TRBV7-2, with 7 bases matching TRBD1. This CDR3 is 13 amino acids long. From germline, CDR1 is SGHTA and CDR2 FQGNSA. Trimming removed 5 bases from V and 10 bases from J; junction bases left unmatched: 8.

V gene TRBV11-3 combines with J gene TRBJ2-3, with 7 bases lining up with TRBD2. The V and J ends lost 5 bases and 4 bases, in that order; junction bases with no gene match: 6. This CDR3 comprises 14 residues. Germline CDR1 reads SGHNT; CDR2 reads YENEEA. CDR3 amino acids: CASSPQRGSDTQYF. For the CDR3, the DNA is TGTGCCAGCAGCCCTCAGCGGGGTTCAGATACGCAGTATTTT.

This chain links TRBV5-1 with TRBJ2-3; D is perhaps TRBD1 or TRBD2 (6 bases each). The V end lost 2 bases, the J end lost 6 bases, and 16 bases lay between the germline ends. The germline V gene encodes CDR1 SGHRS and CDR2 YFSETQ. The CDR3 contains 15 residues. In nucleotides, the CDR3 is TGCGCCAGCAGCTTCGGGGGACAATCTACGGATACGCAGTATTTT. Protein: CASSFGGQSTDTQYF.

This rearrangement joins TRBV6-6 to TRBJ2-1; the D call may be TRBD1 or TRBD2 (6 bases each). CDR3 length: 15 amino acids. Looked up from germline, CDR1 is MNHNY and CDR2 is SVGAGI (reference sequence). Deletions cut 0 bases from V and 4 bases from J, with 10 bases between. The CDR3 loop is CASSYSSGAYNEQFF. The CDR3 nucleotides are TGTGCCAGCAGTTACTCGTCGGGGGCGTACAATGAGCAGTTCTTC.

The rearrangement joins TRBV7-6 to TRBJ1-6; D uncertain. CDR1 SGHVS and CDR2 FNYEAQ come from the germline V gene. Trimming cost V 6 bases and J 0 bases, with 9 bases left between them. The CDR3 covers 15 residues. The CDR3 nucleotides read TGTGCCAGCAGTTCACAGAGCTCCTATAATTCACCCCTCCACTTT. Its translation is CASSSQSSYNSPLHF.

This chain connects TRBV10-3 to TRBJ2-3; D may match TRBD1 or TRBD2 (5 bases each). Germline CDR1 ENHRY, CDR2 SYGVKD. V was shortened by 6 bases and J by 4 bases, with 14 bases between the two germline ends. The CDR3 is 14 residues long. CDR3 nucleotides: TGTGCCATCAGCCGGGGAAGGGACGCAGATACGCAGTATTTT. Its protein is CAISRGRDADTQYF.

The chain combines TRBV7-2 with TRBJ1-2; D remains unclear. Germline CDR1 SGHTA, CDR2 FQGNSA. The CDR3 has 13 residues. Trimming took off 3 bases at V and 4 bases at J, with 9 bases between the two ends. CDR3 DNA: TGTGCCAGCAGCTTTGAGGTCGGCTATGGCTACACCTTC. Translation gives CASSFEVGYGYTF.

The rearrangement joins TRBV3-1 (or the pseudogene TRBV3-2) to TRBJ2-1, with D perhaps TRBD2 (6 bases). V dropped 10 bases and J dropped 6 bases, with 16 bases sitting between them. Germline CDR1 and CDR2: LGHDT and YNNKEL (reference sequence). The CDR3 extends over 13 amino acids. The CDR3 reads CATERRGRNEQFF. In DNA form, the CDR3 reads TGTGCCACCGAGCGGAGGGGCCGCAATGAGCAGTTCTTC.

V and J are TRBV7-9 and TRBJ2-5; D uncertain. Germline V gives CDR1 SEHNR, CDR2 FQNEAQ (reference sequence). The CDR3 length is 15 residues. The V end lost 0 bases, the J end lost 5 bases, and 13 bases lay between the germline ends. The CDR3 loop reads CASSLAGIVGETQYF. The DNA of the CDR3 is TGTGCCAGCAGCTTAGCAGGGATCGTCGGGGAGACCCAGTACTTC.

CDR3 loop: CSVVASREQYF. CDR3 DNA sequence: TGCAGCGTTGTTGCTAGCCGGGAGCAGTACTTC. J is TRBJ2-7 and V is TRBV29-1; D may be TRBD2 (5 bases). The CDR3 is made up of 11 amino acids. Germline CDR1 is SQVTM and CDR2 is ANQGSEA. V was clipped by 4 bases and J by 7 bases, with 11 bases between them.

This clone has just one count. CDR3 protein: CASSDLLSSEQFF. The CDR3 DNA is TGTGCCAGCAGTGACCTGCTTAGCAGTGAGCAGTTCTTC. V is TRBV6-4 and J is TRBJ2-1; D call uncertain. CDR1 and CDR2 from the germline V gene are MRHNA and SNTAGT. The CDR3 loop spans 13 amino acids. V lost 2 bases, J lost 9 bases, and 11 bases lay in between.

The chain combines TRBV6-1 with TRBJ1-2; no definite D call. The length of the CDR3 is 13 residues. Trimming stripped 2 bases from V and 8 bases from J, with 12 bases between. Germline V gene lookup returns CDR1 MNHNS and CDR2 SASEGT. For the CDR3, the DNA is TGTGCCAGCAGTGAATACGCCCCGCCCGGCTACACCTTC. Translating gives CASSEYAPPGYTF.